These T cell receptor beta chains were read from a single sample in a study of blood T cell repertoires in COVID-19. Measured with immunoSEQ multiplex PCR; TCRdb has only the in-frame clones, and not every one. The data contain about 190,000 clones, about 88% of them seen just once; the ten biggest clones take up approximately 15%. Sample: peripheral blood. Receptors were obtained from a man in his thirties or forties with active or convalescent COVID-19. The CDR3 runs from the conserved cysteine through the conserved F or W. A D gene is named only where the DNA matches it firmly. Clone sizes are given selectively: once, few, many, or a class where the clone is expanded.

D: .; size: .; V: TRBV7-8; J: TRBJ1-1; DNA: TGTGCCAGCAGCTTAGGGGCATCGGGGGGGACTGAAGCTTTCTTT; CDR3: CASSLGASGGTEAFF
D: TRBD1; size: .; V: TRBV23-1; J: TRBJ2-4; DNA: TGCGCCAGCAGTAGGACAGGGGGTCAGGCCAAAAACATTCAGTACTTC; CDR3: CASSRTGGQAKNIQYF
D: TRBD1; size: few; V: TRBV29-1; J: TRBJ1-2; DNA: TGCAGCGACCGAGTTCAGGGGGTTAACTATGGCTACACCTTC; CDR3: CSDRVQGVNYGYTF
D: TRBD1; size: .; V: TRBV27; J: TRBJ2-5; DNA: TGTGCCAGCAGCGGACAGGGTGGAGAGACCCAGTACTTC; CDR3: CASSGQGGETQYF
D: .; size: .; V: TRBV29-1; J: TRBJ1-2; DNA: TGCAGCGTCGGTGCAGGGGATTTCGTCTATGGCTACACCTTC; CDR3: CSVGAGDFVYGYTF
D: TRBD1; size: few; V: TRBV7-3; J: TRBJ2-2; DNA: TGTGCCAGCAGCCCCGATTCACAGGGGGCCGGGGAGCTGTTTTTT; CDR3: CASSPDSQGAGELFF
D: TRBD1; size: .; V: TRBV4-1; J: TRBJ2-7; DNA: TGCGCCAGCAGCCAAGGCCGGGACAGTGTTCCTTTTATTCGTGGATACGAGCAGTACTTC; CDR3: CASSQGRDSVPFIRGYEQYF
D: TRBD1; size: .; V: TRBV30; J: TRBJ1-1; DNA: TGTGCCTGGAACAGGGGAGAAGCTTTCTTT; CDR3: CAWNRGEAFF
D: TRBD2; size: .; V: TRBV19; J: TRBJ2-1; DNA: TGTGCCAGTAGTATCTGGACTAGCGGGCCCCTGGGAGGCAATGAGCAGTTCTTC; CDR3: CASSIWTSGPLGGNEQFF
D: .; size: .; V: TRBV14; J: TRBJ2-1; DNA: TGTGCCAGCAGCCAAGATGTAGGACTACCACCCGAGGAGCAGTTCTTC; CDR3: CASSQDVGLPPEEQFF
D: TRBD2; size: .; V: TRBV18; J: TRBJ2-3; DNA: TGTGCCAGCTCACCAACGTCCGCGGGAGGGTCGGATACGCAGTATTTT; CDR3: CASSPTSAGGSDTQYF
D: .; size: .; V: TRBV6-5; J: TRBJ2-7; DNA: TGTGCCAGCAGTTACCCACTCGTCGGGGGATCCTACGAGCAGTACTTC; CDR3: CASSYPLVGGSYEQYF
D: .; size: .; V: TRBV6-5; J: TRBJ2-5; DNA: TGTGCCAGCAGTTCCGAGGGAGGACAACAGGAGACCCAGTACTTC; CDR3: CASSSEGGQQETQYF
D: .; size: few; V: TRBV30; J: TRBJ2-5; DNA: TGTGCCTGGAGTCCGTCCGGGACATATGTCCAGACCCAGTACTTC; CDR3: CAWSPSGTYVQTQYF
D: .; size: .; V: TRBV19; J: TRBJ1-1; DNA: TGTGCCAGTAGTCGCCCGTCCGGGCAGGGCAAAGACACTGAAGCTTTCTTT; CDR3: CASSRPSGQGKDTEAFF
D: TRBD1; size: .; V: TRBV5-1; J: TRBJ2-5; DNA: TGCGCCAGCAGCTTGGTACCTCGGGGACAGGGAGGGCCAGAGACCCAGTACTTC; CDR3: CASSLVPRGQGGPETQYF
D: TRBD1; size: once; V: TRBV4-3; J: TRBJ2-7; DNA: TGCGCCAGCAGCCATAGACAGGGCTACTCCTACGAGCAGTACTTC; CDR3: CASSHRQGYSYEQYF
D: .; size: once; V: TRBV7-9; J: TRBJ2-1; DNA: TGTGCCAGCAGCTTCTCCCTAGGGGTCTACAATGAGCAGTTCTTC; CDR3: CASSFSLGVYNEQFF
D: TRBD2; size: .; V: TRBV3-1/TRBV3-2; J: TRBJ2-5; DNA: TGTGCCAGCAGCCTTAGGACTAGCGGTGAAGAGACCCAGTACTTC; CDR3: CASSLRTSGEETQYF
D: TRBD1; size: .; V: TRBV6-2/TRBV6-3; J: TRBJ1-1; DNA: TGTGCCAGCAGTTACATCGGGACAGCATACACTGAAGCTTTCTTT; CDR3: CASSYIGTAYTEAFF
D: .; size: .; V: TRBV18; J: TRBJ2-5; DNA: TGTGCCAGCTCCCCCGGAGGGGCCCAAGAGACCCAGTACTTC; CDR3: CASSPGGAQETQYF
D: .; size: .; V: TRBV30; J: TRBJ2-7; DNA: TGTGCCTGGGGCCCAATCTACGAGCAGTACTTC; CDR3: CAWGPIYEQYF
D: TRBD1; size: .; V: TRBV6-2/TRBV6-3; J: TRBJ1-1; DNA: TGTGCCAGCAGTTTCCAGGGGGTGACTGAAGCTTTCTTT; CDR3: CASSFQGVTEAFF